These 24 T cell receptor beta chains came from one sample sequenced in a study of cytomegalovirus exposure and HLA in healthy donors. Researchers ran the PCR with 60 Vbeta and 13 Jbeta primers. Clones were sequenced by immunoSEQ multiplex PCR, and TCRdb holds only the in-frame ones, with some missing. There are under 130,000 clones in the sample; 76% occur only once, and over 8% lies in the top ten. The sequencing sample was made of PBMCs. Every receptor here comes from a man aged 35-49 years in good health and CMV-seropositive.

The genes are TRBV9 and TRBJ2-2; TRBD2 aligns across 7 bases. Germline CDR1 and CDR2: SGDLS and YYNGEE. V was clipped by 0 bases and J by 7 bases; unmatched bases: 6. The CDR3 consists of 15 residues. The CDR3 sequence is CASSVAGGRDGELFF. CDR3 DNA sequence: TGTGCCAGCAGCGTAGCGGGGGGACGAGACGGGGAGCTGTTTTTT.

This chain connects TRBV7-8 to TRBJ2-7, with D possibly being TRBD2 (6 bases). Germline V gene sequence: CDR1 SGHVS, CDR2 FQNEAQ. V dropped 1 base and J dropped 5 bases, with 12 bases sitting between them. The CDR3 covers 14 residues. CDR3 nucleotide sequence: TGTGCCAGCAGCTTAGTAGTCGGAGGGGACGAGCAGTACTTC. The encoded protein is CASSLVVGGDEQYF.

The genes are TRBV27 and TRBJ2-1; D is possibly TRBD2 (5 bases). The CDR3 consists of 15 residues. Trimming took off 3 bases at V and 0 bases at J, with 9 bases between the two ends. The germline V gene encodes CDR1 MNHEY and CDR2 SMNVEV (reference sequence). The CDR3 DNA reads TGTGCCAGCAGTTTGAGGGTGAGCTCCTACAATGAGCAGTTCTTC. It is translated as CASSLRVSSYNEQFF.

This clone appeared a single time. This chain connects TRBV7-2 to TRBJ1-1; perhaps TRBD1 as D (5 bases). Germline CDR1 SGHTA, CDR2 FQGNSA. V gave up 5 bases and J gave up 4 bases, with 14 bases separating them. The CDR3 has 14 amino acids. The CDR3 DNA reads TGTGCCAGCAGCCAGGGACTCCAGCGCACTGAAGCTTTCTTT. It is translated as CASSQGLQRTEAFF.

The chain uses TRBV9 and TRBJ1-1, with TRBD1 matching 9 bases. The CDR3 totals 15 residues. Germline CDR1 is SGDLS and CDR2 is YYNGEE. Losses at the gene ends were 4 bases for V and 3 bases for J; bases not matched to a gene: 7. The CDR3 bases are TGTGCCAGCAGCTTTAAAGACAGGGGGGACACTGAAGCTTTCTTT. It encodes CASSFKDRGDTEAFF. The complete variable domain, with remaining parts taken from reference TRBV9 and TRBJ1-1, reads DSGVTQTPKHLITATGQRVTLRCSPRSGDLSVYWYQQSLDQGLQFLIQYYNGEERAKGNILERFSAQQFPDLHSELNLSSLELGDSALYFCASSFKDRGDTEAFFGQGTRLTVV.

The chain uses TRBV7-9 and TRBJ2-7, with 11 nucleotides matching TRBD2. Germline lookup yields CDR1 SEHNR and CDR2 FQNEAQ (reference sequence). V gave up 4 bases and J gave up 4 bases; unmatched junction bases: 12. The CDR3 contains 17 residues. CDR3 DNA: TGTGCCAGCAGCTCTATACTAGCGGGAGAGGATGGGTACGAGCAGTACTTC. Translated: CASSSILAGEDGYEQYF.

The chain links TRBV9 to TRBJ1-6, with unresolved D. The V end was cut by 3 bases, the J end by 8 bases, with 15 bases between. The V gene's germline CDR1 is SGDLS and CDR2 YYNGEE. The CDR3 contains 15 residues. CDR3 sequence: CASSERVAWDSPLHF. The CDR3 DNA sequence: TGTGCCAGCAGCGAGAGGGTGGCATGGGATTCACCCCTCCACTTT.

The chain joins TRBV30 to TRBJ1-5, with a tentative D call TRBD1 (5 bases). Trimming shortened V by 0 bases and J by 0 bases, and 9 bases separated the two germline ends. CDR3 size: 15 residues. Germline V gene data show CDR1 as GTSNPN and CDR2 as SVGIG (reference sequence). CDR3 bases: TGTGCCTGGAGTGTAGGGACTTCTAGCAATCAGCCCCAGCATTTT. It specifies CAWSVGTSSNQPQHF. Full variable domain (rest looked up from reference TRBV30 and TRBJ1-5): SQTIHQWPATLVQPVGSPLSLECTVEGTSNPNLYWYRQAAGRGLQLLFYSVGIGQISSEVPQNLSASRPQDRQFILSSKKLLLSDSGFYLCAWSVGTSSNQPQHFGDGTRLSIL.

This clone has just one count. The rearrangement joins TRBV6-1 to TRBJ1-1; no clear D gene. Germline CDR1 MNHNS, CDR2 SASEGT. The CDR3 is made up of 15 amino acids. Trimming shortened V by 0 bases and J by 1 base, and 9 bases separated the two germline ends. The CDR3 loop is CASSEAGVTNTEAFF. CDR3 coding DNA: TGTGCCAGCAGTGAAGCCGGGGTGACGAACACTGAAGCTTTCTTT.

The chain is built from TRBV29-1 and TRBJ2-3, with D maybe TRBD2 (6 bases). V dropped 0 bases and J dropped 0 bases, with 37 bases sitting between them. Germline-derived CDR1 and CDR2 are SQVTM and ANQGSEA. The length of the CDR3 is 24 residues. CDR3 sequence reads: CSVEDWRPSAKAPQKGTSTDTQYF. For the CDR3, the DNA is TGCAGCGTTGAAGATTGGAGACCATCGGCAAAAGCCCCCCAGAAAGGGACTAGCACAGATACGCAGTATTTT.

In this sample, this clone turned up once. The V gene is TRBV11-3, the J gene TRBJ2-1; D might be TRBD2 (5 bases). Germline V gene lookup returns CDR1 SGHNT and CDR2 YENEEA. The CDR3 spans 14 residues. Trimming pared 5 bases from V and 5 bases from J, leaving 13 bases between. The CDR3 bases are TGTGCCAGCAGCCCCATGGGAGCGAACAATGAGCAGTTCTTC. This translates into CASSPMGANNEQFF.

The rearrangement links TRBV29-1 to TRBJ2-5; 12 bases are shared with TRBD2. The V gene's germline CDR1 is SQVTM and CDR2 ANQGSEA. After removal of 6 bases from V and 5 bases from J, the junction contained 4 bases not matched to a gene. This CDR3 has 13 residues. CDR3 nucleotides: TGCAGCGTCCCGGGACTAGCGGGTGAGACCCAGTACTTC. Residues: CSVPGLAGETQYF.

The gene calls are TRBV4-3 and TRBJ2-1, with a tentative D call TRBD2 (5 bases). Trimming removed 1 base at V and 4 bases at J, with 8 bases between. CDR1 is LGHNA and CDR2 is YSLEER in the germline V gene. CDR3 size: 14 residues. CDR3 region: CASSQARDYNEQFF. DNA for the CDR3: TGCGCCAGCAGCCAAGCCCGGGATTACAATGAGCAGTTCTTC.

Written as DNA, the CDR3 is TGTGCCAGCAGCTTCTCTCTCGCGGGGTCCGGGCAAGGCTACACCTTC. Its protein is CASSFSLAGSGQGYTF. The chain has TRBV7-2 and TRBJ1-2; D gene uncertain. With 3 bases removed from V and 8 bases from J, the gap between germline ends came to 22 bases. The CDR3 is 16 residues long. Germline CDR1 and CDR2: SGHTA and FQGNSA. Using reference TRBV7-2 and TRBJ1-2 for the parts outside the CDR3, the full variable domain is GAGVSQSPSNKVTEKGKDVELRCDPISGHTALYWYRQSLGQGLEFLIYFQGNSAPDKSGLPSDRFSAERTGGSVSTLTIQRTQQEDSAVYLCASSFSLAGSGQGYTFGSGTRLTVV.

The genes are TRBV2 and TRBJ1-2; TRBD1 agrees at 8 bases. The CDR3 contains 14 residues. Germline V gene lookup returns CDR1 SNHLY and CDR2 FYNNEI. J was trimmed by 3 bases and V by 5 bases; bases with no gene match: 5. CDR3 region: CASSYGQGDYGYTF. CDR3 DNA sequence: TGTGCCAGCAGTTATGGACAGGGCGACTATGGCTACACCTTC.

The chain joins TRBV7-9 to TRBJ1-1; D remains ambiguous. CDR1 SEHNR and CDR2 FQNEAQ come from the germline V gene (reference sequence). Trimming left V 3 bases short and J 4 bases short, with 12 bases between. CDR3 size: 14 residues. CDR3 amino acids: CASSFLGSSTEAFF. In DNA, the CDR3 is TGTGCCAGCAGCTTTTTGGGCAGCTCCACTGAAGCTTTCTTT.

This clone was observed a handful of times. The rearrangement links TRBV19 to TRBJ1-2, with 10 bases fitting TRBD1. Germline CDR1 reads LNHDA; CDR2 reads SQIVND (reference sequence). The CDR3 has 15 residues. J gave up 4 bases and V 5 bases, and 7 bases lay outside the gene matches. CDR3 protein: CASSPSRTGGYGYTF. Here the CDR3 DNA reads TGTGCCAGTAGTCCTTCTCGGACAGGGGGCTATGGCTACACCTTC.

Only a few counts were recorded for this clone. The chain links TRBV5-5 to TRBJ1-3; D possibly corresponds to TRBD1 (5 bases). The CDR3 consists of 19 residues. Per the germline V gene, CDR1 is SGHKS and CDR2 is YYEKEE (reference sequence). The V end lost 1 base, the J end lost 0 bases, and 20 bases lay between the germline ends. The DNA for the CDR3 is TGTGCCAGCAGCTTGTTGGCGTCCGGGGGAACGTCCTCTGGAAACACCATATATTTT. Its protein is CASSLLASGGTSSGNTIYF.

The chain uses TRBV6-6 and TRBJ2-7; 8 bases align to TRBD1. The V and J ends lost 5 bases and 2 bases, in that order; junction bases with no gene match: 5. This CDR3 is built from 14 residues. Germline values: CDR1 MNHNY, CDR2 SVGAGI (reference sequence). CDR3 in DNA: TGTGCCAGCAGTGGGGGGACAGGTACCTACGAGCAGTACTTC. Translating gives CASSGGTGTYEQYF.

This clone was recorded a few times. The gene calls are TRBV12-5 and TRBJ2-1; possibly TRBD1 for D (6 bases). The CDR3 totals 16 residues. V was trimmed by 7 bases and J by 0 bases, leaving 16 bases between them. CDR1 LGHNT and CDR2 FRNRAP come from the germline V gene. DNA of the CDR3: TGTGCTAGTGCTATCAGGACAGACAGCTCCTACAATGAGCAGTTCTTC. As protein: CASAIRTDSSYNEQFF.

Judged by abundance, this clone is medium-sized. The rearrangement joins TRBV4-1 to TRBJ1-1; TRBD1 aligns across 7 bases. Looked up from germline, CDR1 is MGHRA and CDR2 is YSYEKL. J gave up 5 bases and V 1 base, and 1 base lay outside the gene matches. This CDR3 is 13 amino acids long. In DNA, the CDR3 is TGCGCCAGCAGCCAAGGGACAGGTACTGAAGCTTTCTTT. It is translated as CASSQGTGTEAFF.

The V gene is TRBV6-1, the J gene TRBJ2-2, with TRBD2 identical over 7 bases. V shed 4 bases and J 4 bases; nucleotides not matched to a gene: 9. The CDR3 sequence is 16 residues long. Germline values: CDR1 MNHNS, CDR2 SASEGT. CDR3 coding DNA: TGTGCCAGCAGTGTGTCTAGCGGCACGGGCACCGGGGAGCTGTTTTTT. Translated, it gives CASSVSSGTGTGELFF.

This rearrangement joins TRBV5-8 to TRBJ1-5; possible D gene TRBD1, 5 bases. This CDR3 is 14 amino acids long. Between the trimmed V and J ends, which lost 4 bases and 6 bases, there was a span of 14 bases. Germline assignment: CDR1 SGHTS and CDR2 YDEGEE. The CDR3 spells CASSRTGEGQPQHF. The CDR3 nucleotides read TGTGCCAGCAGCCGAACGGGGGAGGGTCAGCCCCAGCATTTT.

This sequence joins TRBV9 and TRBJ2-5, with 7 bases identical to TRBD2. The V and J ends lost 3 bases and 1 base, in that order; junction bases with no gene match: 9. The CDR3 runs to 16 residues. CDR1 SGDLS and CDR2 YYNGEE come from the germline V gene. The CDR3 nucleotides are TGTGCCAGCAGCGCGTCCGGGACTAAACTCCAAGAGACCCAGTACTTC. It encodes CASSASGTKLQETQYF.